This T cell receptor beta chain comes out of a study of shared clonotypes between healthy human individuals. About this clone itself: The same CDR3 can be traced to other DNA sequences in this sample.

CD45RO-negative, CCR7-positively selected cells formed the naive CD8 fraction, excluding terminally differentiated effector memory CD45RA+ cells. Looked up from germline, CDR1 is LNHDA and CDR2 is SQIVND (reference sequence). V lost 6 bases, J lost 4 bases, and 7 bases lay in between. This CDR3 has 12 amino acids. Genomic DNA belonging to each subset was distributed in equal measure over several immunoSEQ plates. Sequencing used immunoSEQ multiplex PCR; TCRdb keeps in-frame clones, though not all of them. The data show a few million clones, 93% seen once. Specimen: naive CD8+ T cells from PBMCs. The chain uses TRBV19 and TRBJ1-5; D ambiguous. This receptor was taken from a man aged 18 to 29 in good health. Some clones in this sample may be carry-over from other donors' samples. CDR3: CASSILNQPQHF. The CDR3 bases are TGTGCCAGTAGCATCCTAAATCAGCCCCAGCATTTT.